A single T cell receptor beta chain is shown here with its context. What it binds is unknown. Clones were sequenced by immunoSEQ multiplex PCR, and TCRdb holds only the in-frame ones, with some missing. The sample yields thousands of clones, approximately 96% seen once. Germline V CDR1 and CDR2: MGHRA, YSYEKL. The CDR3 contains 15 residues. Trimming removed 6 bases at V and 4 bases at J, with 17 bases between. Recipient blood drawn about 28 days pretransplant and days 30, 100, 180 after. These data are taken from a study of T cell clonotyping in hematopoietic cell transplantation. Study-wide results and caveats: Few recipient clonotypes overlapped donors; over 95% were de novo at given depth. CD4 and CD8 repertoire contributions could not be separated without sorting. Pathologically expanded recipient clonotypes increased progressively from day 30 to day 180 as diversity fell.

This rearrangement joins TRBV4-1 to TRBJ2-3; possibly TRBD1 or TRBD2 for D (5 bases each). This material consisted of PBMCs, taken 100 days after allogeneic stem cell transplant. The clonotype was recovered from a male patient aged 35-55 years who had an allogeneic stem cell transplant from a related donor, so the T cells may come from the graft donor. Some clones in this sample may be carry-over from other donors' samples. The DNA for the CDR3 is TGCGCCAGCAGTCGAGGGGATACTAGTGCAGATACGCAGTATTTT. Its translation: CASSRGDTSADTQYF.